The rows below give T cell receptor beta chains drawn from one sample of a study of PD-1 blockade in classical Hodgkin lymphoma. Data came from immunoSEQ multiplex PCR; TCRdb stores just in-frame clones and leaves some out. The table includes over 50,000 clones, just under 75% detected once. The specimen comprised peripheral blood mononuclear cells (PBMCs), sampled before the second cycle of nivolumab. Receptors originate from a human donor with classical Hodgkin lymphoma. CDR3s include the opening cysteine and the closing phenylalanine or tryptophan. The D gene is left open where the match is weak. Only some rows state a clone size, as once, few, many or a class for expanded clones.

size | J | V | D | DNA | CDR3
NA | TRBJ2-1 | TRBV28 | TRBD2 | TGTGCCAGCAGTTCTAGGACTAGCGGATTCTACAATGAGCAGTTCTTC | CASSSRTSGFYNEQFF
NA | TRBJ2-7 | TRBV7-7 | TRBD1 | TGTGCCAGCAGCTTAGGTTCGGGACAGGGATACGAGCAGTACTTC | CASSLGSGQGYEQYF
few | TRBJ1-5 | TRBV30 | TRBD1 | TGTGCCTGGAGGCCGACAGGGGGAAGGGATCAGCCCCAGCATTTT | CAWRPTGGRDQPQHF
NA | TRBJ1-2 | TRBV6-6 | NA | TGTGCCAGCAGTTACGGGCAGAGCTATGGCTACACCTTC | CASSYGQSYGYTF
NA | TRBJ2-7 | TRBV7-2 | TRBD2 | TGTGCCAGCAGCCGTTCTACTTCGACTAGCGCATACTCCTACGAGCAGTACTTC | CASSRSTSTSAYSYEQYF
NA | TRBJ2-5 | TRBV6-1 | NA | TGTGCCAGCAGTGAAATGTACGGACACCAAGAGACCCAGTACTTC | CASSEMYGHQETQYF
NA | TRBJ2-1 | TRBV9 | NA | TGTGCCAGCAGCGTAGGGGAGCTTTTCCCAAATGAGCAGTTCTTC | CASSVGELFPNEQFF
NA | TRBJ2-2 | TRBV6-5 | NA | TGTGCCAGCAGTTGGACGGTGGGAACCGGGGAGCTGTTTTTT | CASSWTVGTGELFF
few | TRBJ1-1 | TRBV28 | NA | TGTGCCAGCAGACTCCAGATTGCTGAAGCTTTCTTT | CASRLQIAEAFF
few | TRBJ2-7 | TRBV6-1 | TRBD1 | TGTGCCAGCAGTGAAGCCGGGACAGGCTACGAGCAGTACTTC | CASSEAGTGYEQYF
NA | TRBJ1-3 | TRBV7-2 | NA | TGTGCCAGCAGCTTAGAGCCTGGGGCTGGAAACACCATATATTTT | CASSLEPGAGNTIYF
NA | TRBJ2-1 | TRBV2 | TRBD2 | TGTGCCAGCAGCCTAAGCGGGAGGGGCAATGAGCAGTTCTTC | CASSLSGRGNEQFF
NA | TRBJ2-5 | TRBV10-3 | TRBD2 | TGTGCCATCAGCAAAGGGGGCGCGGGAGGGGAAGAGACCCAGTACTTC | CAISKGGAGGEETQYF
few | TRBJ1-1 | TRBV27 | NA | TGTGCCAGCAGTTTATACCGGGGTAGCACTGAAGCTTTCTTT | CASSLYRGSTEAFF
NA | TRBJ2-7 | TRBV27 | TRBD2 | TGTGCCAGCAGTTTAAAACCCGGACTAGCGGGAGTGCCCTACGAGCAGTACTTC | CASSLKPGLAGVPYEQYF
NA | TRBJ1-3 | TRBV29-1 | NA | TGCAGCGTCCATTTCGGGGGGCACACCATATATTTT | CSVHFGGHTIYF
NA | TRBJ1-2 | TRBV29-1 | NA | TGCAGCGCCCAAGGGAACAGGGCTAACTATGGCTACACCTTC | CSAQGNRANYGYTF
few | TRBJ1-1 | TRBV18 | NA | TGTGCCAGCCGAATCCCCCCGGGGACTGAAGCTTTCTTT | CASRIPPGTEAFF
NA | TRBJ2-7 | TRBV7-2 | TRBD2 | TGTGCCAGCAGCCCAATGCCATCTAGCGGGGAGTACGAGCAGTACTTC | CASSPMPSSGEYEQYF
few | TRBJ2-7 | TRBV27 | NA | TGTGCCAGCAGTCCCTCCTCCCCTCGCTCCTACGAGCAGTACTTC | CASSPSSPRSYEQYF
few | TRBJ2-7 | TRBV11-2 | NA | TGTGCCAGCAGCTTAGGTGGAAGGACTTACGAGCAGTACTTC | CASSLGGRTYEQYF
NA | TRBJ1-1 | TRBV7-9 | NA | TGTGCCAGCAACCCTTCGTTGGGAGAAGCTTTCTTT | CASNPSLGEAFF
NA | TRBJ2-7 | TRBV19 | NA | TGTGCCAGTAGTAGAAGGGGGAGGAGCTCCTACGAGCAGTACTTC | CASSRRGRSSYEQYF
few | TRBJ1-1 | TRBV6-4 | NA | TGTGCCAGCAGCCTCGAGGGCGGCAACACTGAAGCTTTCTTT | CASSLEGGNTEAFF
NA | TRBJ1-1 | TRBV6-5 | NA | TGTGCCAGCAGTTACGAGGGGCGGATCACTGAAGCTTTCTTT | CASSYEGRITEAFF
NA | TRBJ2-2 | TRBV7-9 | TRBD2 | TGTGCCAGCAGCTTGGGGACTACCACCGGGGAGCTGTTTTTT | CASSLGTTTGELFF
NA | TRBJ1-5 | TRBV11-2 | TRBD1 | TGTGCCAGCAGCTTGACAGGGACTTTCAATCAGCCCCAGCATTTT | CASSLTGTFNQPQHF
NA | TRBJ2-1 | TRBV19 | TRBD2 | TGTGCCAGTAGGATGGGACTAGCGGGAGGCCCTGGTTTTCGGGAGCAGTTCTTC | CASRMGLAGGPGFREQFF
few | TRBJ1-4 | TRBV30 | NA | TGTGCCTGGAGTTGGTTCTCGCTGTTTTTT | CAWSWFSLFF
few | TRBJ1-2 | TRBV10-3 | NA | TGTGCCATCAGTGAGTCGGCGGGGAAGGGGACATTGGGGTACTATGGCTACACCTTC | CAISESAGKGTLGYYGYTF
NA | TRBJ2-3 | TRBV30 | TRBD2 | TGTGCCTGGAGCACTTTTGGGGGGGAAGATACGCAGTATTTT | CAWSTFGGEDTQYF
NA | TRBJ2-7 | TRBV6-1 | NA | TGTGCCGCCGACCCCACTGGCTCCTACGAGCAGTACTTC | CAADPTGSYEQYF
NA | TRBJ1-5 | TRBV2 | NA | TGTGCCAGCCACAGAAGCAATCAGCCCCAGCATTTT | CASHRSNQPQHF
NA | TRBJ1-1 | TRBV7-9 | NA | TGTGCCAGCAGCTTAGCAGGGACGCACGGGGCTGAAGCTTTCTTT | CASSLAGTHGAEAFF
once | TRBJ2-5 | TRBV7-7 | NA | TGTGCCAGCAGCTTAATAGGAGAGACCCAGTACTTC | CASSLIGETQYF
NA | TRBJ2-5 | TRBV28 | NA | TGTGCCAGCAGTTTCGGGGGAGGACAAGAGACCCAGTACTTC | CASSFGGGQETQYF
few | TRBJ2-1 | TRBV6-5 | TRBD2 | TGTGCCAGCAGTCGTCGCGGGAGAGGCTACAATGAGCAGTTCTTC | CASSRRGRGYNEQFF
NA | TRBJ2-2 | TRBV19 | TRBD1 | TGTGCCAGTAGCACCGGGACAGGGAGACGGGACACCGGGGAGCTGTTTTTT | CASSTGTGRRDTGELFF
NA | TRBJ2-7 | TRBV18 | NA | TGTGCCAGCTCACCCCGAGGCGGGGCAGGGACCTACGAGCAGTACTTC | CASSPRGGAGTYEQYF
NA | TRBJ1-2 | TRBV6-1 | NA | TGTGCCAGCAGTGAAGCCCTGTCGACAGCGACTCATGGCTACACCTTC | CASSEALSTATHGYTF
once | TRBJ2-3 | TRBV28 | NA | TGTGCCAGCAGTTTATATGGGGGAGGCTTCTCTCATACGCAGTATTTT | CASSLYGGGFSHTQYF
few | TRBJ2-7 | TRBV30 | NA | TGTGCCTGGAGAGAGGGAGGCTACGAGCAGTACTTC | CAWREGGYEQYF
NA | TRBJ1-2 | TRBV6-6 | TRBD1 | TGTGCCATAGGACAGGGCGAGGGCTATGGCTACACCTTC | CAIGQGEGYGYTF
NA | TRBJ1-1 | TRBV19 | NA | TGTGCCAGTAGCAAGAATAGAGTCTTGGAAGCTTTCTTT | CASSKNRVLEAFF
many | TRBJ1-1 | TRBV7-3 | NA | TGTGCCAGCAGCTTACAGGCTGTCCTGAACACTGAAGCTTTCTTT | CASSLQAVLNTEAFF
NA | TRBJ1-2 | TRBV28 | TRBD1 | TGTGCCAGCAGCCGGGACAGGGGCCGCAACTATGGCTACACCTTC | CASSRDRGRNYGYTF
NA | TRBJ1-2 | TRBV7-2 | TRBD1 | TGTGCCAGCAGCGGACAGGGTGGCGTGAGAGCTAACTATGGCTACACCTTC | CASSGQGGVRANYGYTF
few | TRBJ2-7 | TRBV18 | TRBD1 | TGTGCCAGCTCACCCGAGACAGGGACCCAGGCAAGCTACGAGCAGTACTTC | CASSPETGTQASYEQYF
NA | TRBJ2-1 | TRBV28 | TRBD2 | TGTGCCAGCAGTTCGCCACTAGCGGATCAGTTCTTC | CASSSPLADQFF
NA | TRBJ2-7 | TRBV6-5 | TRBD1 | TGTGCCAGCGGGAGGACAGGGTTCCTCTACGAGCAGTACTTC | CASGRTGFLYEQYF
few | TRBJ1-1 | TRBV7-9 | NA | TGTGCCAGCAGCTTAAAAGAGAACACTGAAGCTTTCTTT | CASSLKENTEAFF
NA | TRBJ1-1 | TRBV27 | NA | TGTGCCAGCAGTTCAGGAGCGAACACTGAAGCTTTCTTT | CASSSGANTEAFF
few | TRBJ2-7 | TRBV7-6 | NA | TGTGCCAGCAGCTTTGAAAGGGAATACGAGCAGTACTTC | CASSFEREYEQYF
NA | TRBJ2-5 | TRBV18 | NA | TGTGCCAGCTCACCACCCGTTGGTCAGGGGCTGTACCAAGAGACCCAGTACTTC | CASSPPVGQGLYQETQYF
NA | TRBJ2-7 | TRBV10-3 | NA | TGTGCCATCAGTGGGCAGATTGCCATCGAGCAGTACTTC | CAISGQIAIEQYF